This paragraph reports one T cell receptor beta chain. Its recognized antigen is unknown. Base quality data are lacking; no much larger clone is found one base away. The entry originates in a study of blood T cell repertoires in COVID-19 (TCRdb year 2020). Study-level background: The collaborator samples originated in the United States, Italy and Spain and spanned the acute and convalescent phases of COVID-19. Subjects who had been exposed to COVID-19, were actively infected with it, or had recovered from it provided the deeply sampled blood TCRbeta repertoires that made up the dataset. Where available, HLA class I and class II types were obtained from metadata supplied by the sample provider rather than from assay-based typing. The sample metadata nearly always contained a de-identified subject ID, COVID-19 status, age in years and sex. The repertoires were released in a freely available public database intended as a resource for research on the immune response to SARS-CoV-2. The material from the prospective study consisted of cDNA or gDNA derived from T cells, B-cell-depleted T cells, or PBMCs. Samples were obtained from the ongoing ImmuneRACE study (first 160 participants) and from over 1,000 subjects provided by 6 global collaborators.

TCRbeta CDR3 regions were amplified from genomic DNA by means of the immunoSEQ Assay, a bias-controlled multiplex PCR. The authors processed their data as follows. Within the assay, amplification of reference gene primers was used to estimate how many nucleated cells each sample contained. To quantify the absolute abundance of each unique TCRbeta CDR3 rearrangement, sequence reads were collapsed and filtered. For each sample, productive Simpson clonality was calculated as the square root of Simpson's diversity index across productive rearrangements. Entries here come from immuneACCESS through TCRdb and include only in-frame sequences with V and J called. Some clones fail to appear in such tables; in the studies checked, an unresolved V gene covers under half of the shortfall, and the cause of the remainder is unknown. D and trimming were read from the DNA, whereas the V and J calls and clone size are those reported in that table. In this sample the table shows over 250,000 clones, 80% to 90% of which occur a single time. The ten biggest clones cover under 2.5% of the sample.

Findings and caveats that apply to the study as a whole: How much clinical and demographic metadata was included differed by source and by participant, and the metadata was provided uncurated.

The CDR1 and CDR2 encoded by the germline V gene are SNHLY and FYNNEI. The junction carries 13 bases between V and J, which are trimmed by 10 bases and 0 bases respectively. From its cysteine to its phenylalanine, the CDR3 spans 14 amino acids. CDR3 DNA is the only sequence kept; it has 42 bases, read in frame from the first base. Collaborating institutions collected whole blood in K2EDTA tubes following their own protocols. Collaborator samples were shipped for TCRbeta analysis as frozen whole blood, isolated PBMCs, or DNA extracted from either sample type. This sequence was found in a woman in her forties or fifties with acute or convalescent COVID-19. Material: peripheral blood. This chain joins TRBV2 to TRBJ1-3; the D gene identity is not certain. The DNA reads TGTGCCACCGCCGACACATACTCTGGAAACACCATATATTTT. Its translation is CATADTYSGNTIYF.